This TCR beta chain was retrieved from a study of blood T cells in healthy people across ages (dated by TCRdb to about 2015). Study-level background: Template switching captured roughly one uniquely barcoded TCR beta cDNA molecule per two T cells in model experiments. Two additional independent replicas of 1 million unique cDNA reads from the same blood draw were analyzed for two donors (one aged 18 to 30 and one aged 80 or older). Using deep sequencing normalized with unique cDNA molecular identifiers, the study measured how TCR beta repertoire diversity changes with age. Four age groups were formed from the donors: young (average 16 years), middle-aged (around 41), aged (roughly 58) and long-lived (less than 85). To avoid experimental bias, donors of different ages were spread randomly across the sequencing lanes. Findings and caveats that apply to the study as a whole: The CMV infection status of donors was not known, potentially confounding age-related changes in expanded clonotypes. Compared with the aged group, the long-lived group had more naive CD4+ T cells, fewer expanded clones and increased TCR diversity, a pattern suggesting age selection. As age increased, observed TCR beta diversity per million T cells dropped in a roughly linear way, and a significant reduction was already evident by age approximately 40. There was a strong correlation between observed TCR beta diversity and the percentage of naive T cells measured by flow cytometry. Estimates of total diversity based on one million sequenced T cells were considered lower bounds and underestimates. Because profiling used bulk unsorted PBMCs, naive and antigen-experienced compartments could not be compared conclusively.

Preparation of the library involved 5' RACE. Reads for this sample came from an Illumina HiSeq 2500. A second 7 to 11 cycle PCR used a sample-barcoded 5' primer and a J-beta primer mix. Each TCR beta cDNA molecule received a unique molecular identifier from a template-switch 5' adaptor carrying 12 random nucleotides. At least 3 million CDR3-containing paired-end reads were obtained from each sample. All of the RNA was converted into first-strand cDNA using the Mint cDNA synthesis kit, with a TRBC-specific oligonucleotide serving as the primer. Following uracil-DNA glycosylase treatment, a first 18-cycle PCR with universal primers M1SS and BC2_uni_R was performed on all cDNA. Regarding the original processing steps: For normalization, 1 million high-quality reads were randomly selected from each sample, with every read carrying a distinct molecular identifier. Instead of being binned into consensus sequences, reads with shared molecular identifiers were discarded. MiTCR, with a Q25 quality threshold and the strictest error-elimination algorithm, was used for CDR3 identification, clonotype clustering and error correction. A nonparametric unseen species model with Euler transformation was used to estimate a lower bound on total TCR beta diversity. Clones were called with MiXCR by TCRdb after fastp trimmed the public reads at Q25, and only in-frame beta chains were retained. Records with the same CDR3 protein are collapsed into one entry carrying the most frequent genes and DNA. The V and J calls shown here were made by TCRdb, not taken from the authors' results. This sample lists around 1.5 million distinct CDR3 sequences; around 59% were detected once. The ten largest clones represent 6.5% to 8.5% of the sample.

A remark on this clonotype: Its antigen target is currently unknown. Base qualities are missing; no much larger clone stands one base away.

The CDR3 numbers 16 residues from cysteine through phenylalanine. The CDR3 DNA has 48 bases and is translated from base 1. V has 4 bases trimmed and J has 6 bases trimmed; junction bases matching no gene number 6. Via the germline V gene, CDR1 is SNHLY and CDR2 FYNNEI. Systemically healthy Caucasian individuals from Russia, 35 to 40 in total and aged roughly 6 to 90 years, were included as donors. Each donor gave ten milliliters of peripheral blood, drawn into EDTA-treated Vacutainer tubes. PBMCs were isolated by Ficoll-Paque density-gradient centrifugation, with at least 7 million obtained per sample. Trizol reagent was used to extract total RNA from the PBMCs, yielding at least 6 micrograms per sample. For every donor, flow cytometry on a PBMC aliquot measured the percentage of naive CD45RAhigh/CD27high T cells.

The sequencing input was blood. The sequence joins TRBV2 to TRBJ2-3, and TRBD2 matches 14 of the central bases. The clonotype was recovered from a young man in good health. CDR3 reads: CASSAGLAGEWDTQYF. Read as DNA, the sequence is TGTGCCAGCAGTGCGGGACTAGCGGGGGAGTGGGATACGCAGTATTTT.